This TCR beta chain was observed in a study of blood T cell repertoires in COVID-19. The CDR3 spans 13 residues. CDR1 is SNHLY and CDR2 is FYNNEI in the germline V gene. The ends lost 7 bases at V and 6 bases at J; junction bases unmatched: 4. The participants were between about 18 and 90 years old and came from 20 to 30 US areas. The method was immunoSEQ multiplex PCR; TCRdb's version includes in-frame clones alone and lacks a portion of them. The sample lists 450,000 or so clones; 90% were seen once. The chain carries TRBV2 and TRBJ1-5; 9 bases are a match to TRBD1. Sequenced input: PBMCs or T cells enriched from blood (not recorded which). The receptor's source is a man younger than 30 who had recovered from COVID-19. The CDR3 loop reads CASKGQGFQPQHF. Written as DNA, the CDR3 is TGTGCCAGCAAAGGACAGGGGTTTCAGCCCCAGCATTTT.